The entry below describes one TCR beta chain. Its cognate antigen is unknown. The CDR3 runs to 13 residues. Germline loops: CDR1 SGHNT, CDR2 YYREEE (reference sequence). The V end lost 5 bases, the J end lost 1 base, and 8 bases lay between the germline ends. The sample originates from a study of vaccination effects on CD4 cells after COVID-19. Notes on the study in general: Few convalescent patients were studied, and early post-infection samples were lacking.

Profiled with immunoSEQ multiplex PCR; TCRdb holds only in-frame clones, not every one. The table records about 21,000 clones, roughly 80% of them present only once. Using viral peptide pools, the ViraFEST assay grew out antigen-specific CD4+ T cells prior to sequencing. Cultured cells yielded isolated CD4+ T cells after 10 days. The healthy vaccine recipients, who had no prior SARS-CoV-2 infection, showed negative nucleocapsid antibodies. About 2.2 million PBMC per well received approximately 10 IU/ml IL-2 and about 10 ug/ml peptides in culture. V is TRBV5-4 and J is TRBJ2-3, with D tentatively TRBD1 (6 bases). This clonotype was obtained from a human donor who received a COVID-19 vaccine. The sequencing used CD4+ T cells from PBMCs cultured with HCoV-NL63 spike peptides, collected before COVID-19 vaccination. This CDR3 reads CASRSGGTDTQYF. In nucleotides, the CDR3 is TGTGCCAGCAGGTCAGGGGGCACAGATACGCAGTATTTT.